The 6 T cell receptor beta chains below all came from one sample that was sequenced in a study of human T cells and chemical hapten exposure. Specified time point: pre-sensitization, week 0. Regarding treatment: therapeutic diphenylcyclopropenone sensitization with weekly scalp DPC. In TCRdb, the RACE reads were re-called with MiXCR into one record per CDR3 protein. The repertoire holds more than 250,000 distinct CDR3 sequences, with 7.5% to 8% as singletons. The sample here was whole blood, taken in connection with sensitization to the hapten diphenylcyclopropenone (DPC). The receptor source for this set is a man between 18 and 35 years old with alopecia areata. Some clones in this sample may be carry-over from other donors' samples.

This clonotype was counted a few times. V gene TRBV28 combines with J gene TRBJ1-2; 7 bases agree with TRBD1. The CDR3 length is 14 residues. V trimming: 4 bases; J trimming: 4 bases; junction bases outside the gene matches: 6. Germline-derived CDR1 and CDR2 are MDHEN and SYDVKM. This CDR3 reads CASSSTGIVYGYTF. Written as DNA, the CDR3 is TGTGCCAGCAGTTCGACAGGGATAGTCTATGGCTACACCTTC.

This clonotype was seen only a few times. The chain is built from TRBV20-1 and TRBJ2-2, with no clear D. The germline CDR1 and CDR2 sequences are DFQATT and SNEGSKA (reference sequence). CDR3 length: 13 residues. V was clipped by 3 bases and J by 1 base, with 6 bases between them. CDR3 nucleotide sequence: TGCAGTGCTAGCGTCCTGAACACCGGGGAGCTGTTTTTT. Its protein is CSASVLNTGELFF.

This clonotype was detected a few times. The chain uses TRBV7-9 and TRBJ1-1; D not certain. The CDR3 covers 13 residues. V gave up 10 bases and J gave up 9 bases, with 21 bases separating them. Per germline, CDR1 SEHNR and CDR2 FQNEAQ (reference sequence). In nucleotides, the CDR3 is TGTGCCACCTCACGGACGGAAACACTTCAAGCTTTCTTT. Translating gives CATSRTETLQAFF.

In this sample, this clonotype turned up many times. The chain's CDR3 is CASSVGTSPGETQYF. The CDR3 DNA reads TGTGCCAGCAGCGTGGGGACTAGCCCCGGGGAGACCCAGTACTTC. The chain has TRBV9 and TRBJ2-5; 9 bases are shared with TRBD2. The CDR3 consists of 15 residues. In germline, CDR1 is SGDLS, CDR2 YYNGEE. Losses at the gene ends were 2 bases for V and 5 bases for J; bases not matched to a gene: 7.

This chain links TRBV20-1 with TRBJ1-1, with TRBD1 identical over 7 bases. Germline lookup yields CDR1 DFQATT and CDR2 SNEGSKA (reference sequence). The junction had 5 bases not matched to a gene; V was cut back by 6 bases and J by 10 bases. CDR3 size: 10 residues. The CDR3 DNA reads TGCAGTGCAGATAGGGGGCTAGCTTTCTTT. Translated: CSADRGLAFF.

This clonotype occurred many times. V gene TRBV5-1 combines with J gene TRBJ2-6; perhaps TRBD2 as D (5 bases). The germline V gene has CDR1 SGHRS and CDR2 YFSETQ. The CDR3 length is 19 residues. V was trimmed by 6 bases and J by 0 bases, leaving 22 bases between them. The CDR3 DNA reads TGCGCCAGCAATCGAGAAAGACGGACTGCATTCTCTGGGGCCAACGTCCTGACTTTC. Its translation is CASNRERRTAFSGANVLTF.